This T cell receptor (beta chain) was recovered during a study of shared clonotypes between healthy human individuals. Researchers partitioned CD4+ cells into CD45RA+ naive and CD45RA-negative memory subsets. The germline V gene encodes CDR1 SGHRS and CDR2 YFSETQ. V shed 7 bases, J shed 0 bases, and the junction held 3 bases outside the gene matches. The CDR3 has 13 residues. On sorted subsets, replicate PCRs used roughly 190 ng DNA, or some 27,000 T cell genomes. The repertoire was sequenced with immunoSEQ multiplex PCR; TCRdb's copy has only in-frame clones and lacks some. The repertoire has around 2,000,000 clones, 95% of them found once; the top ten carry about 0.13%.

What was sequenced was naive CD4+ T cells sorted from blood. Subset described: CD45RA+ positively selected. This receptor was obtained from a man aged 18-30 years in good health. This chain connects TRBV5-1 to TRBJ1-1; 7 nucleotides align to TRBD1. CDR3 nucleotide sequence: TGCGCCAGCGGGACAGACATGAACACTGAAGCTTTCTTT. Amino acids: CASGTDMNTEAFF.